This T cell receptor beta chain derives from a study of early T cells in non-severe SARS-CoV-2 infection. Study as a whole: Investigators sequenced bulk RNA drawn from unsorted whole blood, and chains remained unpaired.

Attachment of unique molecular identifiers to individual cDNA molecules was performed. Each CDR3 protein is one row after TCRdb ran MiXCR on the 5' RACE reads. The table records 27,000 or so distinct CDR3 sequences, 3% to 5% of them present only once. This clonotype was counted ten times or more. Its antigen is as yet unknown. General observations from the study: Database matching using VDJdb favored anti-spike CD8 responses, with private and CD4 specificities left missing.

This CDR3 has 16 amino acids. The sequence derives from an adult who was a healthcare worker with PCR-confirmed SARS-CoV-2 infection or an uninfected control (not recorded which). Sequenced sample: whole blood. The chain has TRBV21-1 and TRBJ2-7; no check of the table's D call, TRBD1, against the DNA was made. TRBV21-1 is assigned pseudogene status. The CDR3 loop is CASGPSGQGSRYEQYF. The CDR3 region has the DNA TGTGCCAGCGGACCCTCTGGACAGGGTAGTAGGTACGAGCAGTACTTC.